This TCR beta chain came from a study of T cell responses to AZD1222 COVID-19 vaccine. Study-wide results and caveats: At study baseline, merely roughly 6 AZD1222 recipients were seropositive. Spike was spanned by vaccine-associated CD4 TCRs, which were dominant at 160-218 and 743-854.

The table came from immunoSEQ multiplex PCR; TCRdb's copy has only in-frame clones and leaves some out. The sample lists around 200,000 clones, around 88% occurring once. Turning to this clone: No antigen is known for it.

The sequence was obtained from an adult in good health. The sample was peripheral blood, taken on day 0 of AZD1222 vaccination.

CDR3 in amino acids: CASSLVRRAGAEAQYF. CDR3 coding DNA: TGTGCCAGCAGCTTAGTAAGAAGGGCTGGGGCGGAGGCCCAGTACTTC. The chain is built from TRBV11-2 and TRBJ2-5; D assignment may be TRBD1 or TRBD2 (5 bases each). Germline V gives CDR1 SGHAT, CDR2 FQNNGV. Trimming removed 1 base from V and 9 bases from J, with 21 bases in between. This CDR3 is built from 16 residues.